This TCR beta chain derives from a study of cytomegalovirus exposure and HLA in healthy donors. Study-wide results and caveats: Segments of the TCR beta V type were, in most cases, productive about 87% or about 30% of the time in an earlier analysis.

PCR amplification relied on 60 Vbeta primers (plus 13 Jbeta primers). Using immunoSEQ multiplex PCR, the repertoire was profiled, and TCRdb retains in-frame clones only, with some absent. The sample features approximately 150,000 clones, with under 2% in its top ten. A remark on this clone: What it binds is unknown.

The TCR sequence derives from a woman aged 45-65 years in good health and CMV-seronegative. Sequencing input: PBMCs.

The CDR3 sequence is CASSALGTQYF. The CDR3 DNA is TGTGCCAGCAGCGCCCTAGGGACCCAGTACTTC. J is TRBJ2-5 and V is TRBV7-9; the D is unclear. The CDR3 runs to 11 residues. The V end lost 5 bases, the J end lost 7 bases, and 8 bases lay between the germline ends. CDR1 and CDR2 (germline): SEHNR, FQNEAQ (reference sequence). The entire variable domain, with the rest obtained from reference TRBV7-9 and TRBJ2-5, is as follows: DTGVSQNPRHKITKRGQNVTFRCDPISEHNRLYWYRQTLGQGPEFLTYFQNEAQLEKSRLLSDRFSAERPKGSFSTLEIQRTEQGDSAMYLCASSALGTQYFGPGTRLLVL.